Sequencing of this T cell receptor (beta chain) was carried out in a study of T cell responses to AZD1222 COVID-19 vaccine. Findings of the study overall: CD4 TCRs covered the whole spike, strongest at regions 160-218 and 743-854.

V lost 0 bases and J lost 0, with 10 bases in between. The CDR3 length is 16 residues. Germline CDR1 and CDR2: SGHRS and YFSETQ. Only in-frame clones appear in the TCRdb table, and some are missing; sequencing was by immunoSEQ multiplex PCR. The profile shows 80,000 or so clones, roughly 90% of them singletons. A remark on this clone: What it binds is unknown.

This sequence originates from an adult who received the AZD1222 COVID-19 vaccine. V gene TRBV5-1 combines with J gene TRBJ1-3; maybe TRBD1 (5 bases). The material was peripheral blood, obtained 28 days after the second AZD1222 dose. The DNA for the CDR3 is TGCGCCAGCAGCTTGGCCGGAGGGGACTCTGGAAACACCATATATTTT. The encoded protein is CASSLAGGDSGNTIYF.